This record looks at one T cell receptor (beta chain) sequence and its context. Its antigen remains unknown. PCR was performed using 60 Vbeta and 13 Jbeta primers. Sequencing used immunoSEQ multiplex PCR; TCRdb keeps in-frame clones, though not all of them. The sample has some 170,000 clones; under 85% are singletons. The sample is drawn from a study of cytomegalovirus exposure and HLA in healthy donors. Study-wide results and limits: When analyzed later, a missense DCLRE1C variant was found to be linked to TCR beta V- and J-gene trimming. Owing to their indistinguishability, certain V segments, notably TRBV6-2 and TRBV6-3, were excluded. Investigators reported approximately 170 TCR beta chains as tied to cytomegalovirus.

Germline-derived CDR1 and CDR2 are GTSNPN and SVGIG (reference sequence). Unmatched junction bases numbered 10, after V lost 2 bases and J lost 5 bases. The CDR3 runs to 16 residues. The chain carries TRBV30 and TRBJ2-5, with 11 bases that match TRBD2. The TCR originated in a man between 45 and 60 years old in good health and CMV-seropositive. Material: PBMCs. CDR3 bases: TGTGCCTGGAGTTGGACTAGCGGGTCTAGGGCGGAGACCCAGTACTTC. Residues: CAWSWTSGSRAETQYF.